This T cell receptor beta chain was retrieved from a study of blood T cell repertoires in COVID-19. In the study overall: The United States, Italy and Spain supplied acute and convalescent COVID-19 samples.

Authors' methods: From reference gene primer amplification, estimates of nucleated cell counts were derived. Repertoires were generated with immunoSEQ multiplex PCR, while TCRdb's copy carries only in-frame clones and drops some. V and J calls and clone size are copied from that table; D and trimming were computed from the DNA. This sample yields approximately 10,000 clones, of which roughly nine tenths are seen a single time; under 25% belongs to the top ten. This clone was seen a handful of times. This CDR3 comprises 15 residues. Germline V lookup: CDR1 SGHTA, CDR2 FQGNSA. V lost 4 bases, J lost 2 bases, and 4 bases stayed unmatched.

This sequence joins TRBV7-2 and TRBJ2-7, with 11 nucleotides matching TRBD2. What was sequenced was peripheral blood. The source is a woman aged 55-70 years with active COVID-19. The CDR3 spells CASSSVAGGTYEQYF. The CDR3 bases are TGTGCCAGCAGCTCCGTAGCGGGAGGGACCTACGAGCAGTACTTC.